Here is one TCR beta chain with its context. The entry originates in a study of cytomegalovirus exposure and HLA in healthy donors. Germline V gives CDR1 WSHSY, CDR2 SAAADI. This CDR3 comprises 14 residues. Trimming removed 7 bases at V and 2 bases at J, with 15 bases between. This PCR relied on a set of 60 Vbeta primers and 13 Jbeta primers. The method was immunoSEQ multiplex PCR; TCRdb's version includes in-frame clones alone and lacks a portion of them. This listing includes about 210,000 clones. The sequenced material came from PBMCs. The chain employs TRBV10-2 and TRBJ2-7; D is perhaps TRBD1 (6 bases). The sequence was obtained from a young woman in good health and CMV-seropositive. The CDR3 spells CASIQQGTPYEQYF. In DNA, the CDR3 is TGCGCCAGCATCCAACAGGGAACTCCCTACGAGCAGTACTTC.